This T cell receptor (beta chain) was recorded in a study of T cells in Graves' hyperthyroidism and ophthalmopathy. TCR beta CDR3 regions were amplified from RNA transcripts. A first-round RT-PCR of the TCR CDR3 used the HTBI primer set. TCRdb itself ran the multiplex PCR reads through MiXCR, one entry per CDR3 protein. Of hundreds of thousands of distinct CDR3 sequences listed, 46% are singletons. Hyperthyroidism was newly diagnosed in patients aged 18 to 65 (duration under 2 months). Exclusion of a patient resulted from uncontrolled infection, other autoimmune disease, pregnancy or lactation. This CDR3 has 13 residues. Germline CDR1 reads SGHTA; CDR2 reads FQGNSA. V lost 1 base to trimming and J lost 7 bases, with 10 bases between them.

This clonotype originated in a woman younger than 30 with Graves' hyperthyroidism. The chain combines TRBV7-2 with TRBJ1-1; TRBD1 is a possible D gene (5 bases). Sequenced: peripheral blood or thyroid tissue (not recorded which). The CDR3 loop is CASSLVGGNEAFF. The DNA of the CDR3 is TGTGCCAGCAGCTTAGTTGGGGGGAATGAAGCTTTCTTT.